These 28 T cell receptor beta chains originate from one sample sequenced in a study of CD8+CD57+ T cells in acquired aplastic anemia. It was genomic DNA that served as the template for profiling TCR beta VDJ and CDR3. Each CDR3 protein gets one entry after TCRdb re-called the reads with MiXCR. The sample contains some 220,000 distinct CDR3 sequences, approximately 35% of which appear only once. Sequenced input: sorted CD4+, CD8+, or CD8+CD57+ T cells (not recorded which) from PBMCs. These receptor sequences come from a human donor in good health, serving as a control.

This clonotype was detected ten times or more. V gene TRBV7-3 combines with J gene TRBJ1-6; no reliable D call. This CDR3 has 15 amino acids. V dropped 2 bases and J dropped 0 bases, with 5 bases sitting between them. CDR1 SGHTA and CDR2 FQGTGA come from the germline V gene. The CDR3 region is CASSLRSSYNSPLHF. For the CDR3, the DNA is TGTGCCAGCAGCTTACGGAGCTCCTATAATTCACCCCTCCACTTT.

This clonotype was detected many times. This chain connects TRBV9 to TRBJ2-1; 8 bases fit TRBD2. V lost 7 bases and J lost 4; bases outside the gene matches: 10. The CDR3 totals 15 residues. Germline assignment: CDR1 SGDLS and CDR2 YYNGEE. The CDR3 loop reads CASASGSGNYNEQFF. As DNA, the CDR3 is TGTGCCAGCGCATCGGGTAGCGGGAATTACAATGAGCAGTTCTTC.

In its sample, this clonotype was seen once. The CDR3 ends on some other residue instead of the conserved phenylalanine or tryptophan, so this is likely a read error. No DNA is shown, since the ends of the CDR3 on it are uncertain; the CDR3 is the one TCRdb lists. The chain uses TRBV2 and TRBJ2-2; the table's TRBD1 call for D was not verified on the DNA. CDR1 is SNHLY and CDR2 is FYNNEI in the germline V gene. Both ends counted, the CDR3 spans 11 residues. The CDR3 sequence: CASSPRTGVFS.

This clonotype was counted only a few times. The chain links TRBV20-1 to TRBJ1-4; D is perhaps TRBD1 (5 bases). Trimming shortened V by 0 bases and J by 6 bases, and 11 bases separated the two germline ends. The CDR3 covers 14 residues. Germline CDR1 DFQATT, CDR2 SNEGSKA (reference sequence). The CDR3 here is CSARDLGGDEKLFF. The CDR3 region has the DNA TGCAGTGCTAGAGATCTCGGGGGAGATGAAAAACTGTTTTTT.

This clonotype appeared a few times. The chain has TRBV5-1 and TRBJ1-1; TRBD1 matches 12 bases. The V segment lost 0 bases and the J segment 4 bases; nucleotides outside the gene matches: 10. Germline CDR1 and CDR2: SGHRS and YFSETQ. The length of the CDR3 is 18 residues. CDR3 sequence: CASSLALAWDRGPTEAFF. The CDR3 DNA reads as TGCGCCAGCAGCTTGGCACTTGCCTGGGACAGGGGGCCCACTGAAGCTTTCTTT. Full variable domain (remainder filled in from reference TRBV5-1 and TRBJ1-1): KAGVTQTPRYLIKTRGQQVTLSCSPISGHRSVSWYQQTPGQGLQFLFEYFSETQRNKGNFPGRFSGRQFSNSRSEMNVSTLELGDSALYLCASSLALAWDRGPTEAFFGQGTRLTVV.

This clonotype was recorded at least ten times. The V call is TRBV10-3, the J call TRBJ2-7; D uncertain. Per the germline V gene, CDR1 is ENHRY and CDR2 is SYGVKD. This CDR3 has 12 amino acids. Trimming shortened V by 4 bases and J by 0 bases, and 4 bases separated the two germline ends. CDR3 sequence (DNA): TGTGCCATCAGTGGGACCTCCTACGAGCAGTACTTC. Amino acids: CAISGTSYEQYF.

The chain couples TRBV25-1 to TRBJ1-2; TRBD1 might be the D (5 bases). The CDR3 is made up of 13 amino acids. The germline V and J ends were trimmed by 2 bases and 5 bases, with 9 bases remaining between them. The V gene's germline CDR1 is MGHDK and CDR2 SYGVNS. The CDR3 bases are TGTGCCAGCAGTGAAGCGAGGGGATATGGCTACACCTTC. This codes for CASSEARGYGYTF.

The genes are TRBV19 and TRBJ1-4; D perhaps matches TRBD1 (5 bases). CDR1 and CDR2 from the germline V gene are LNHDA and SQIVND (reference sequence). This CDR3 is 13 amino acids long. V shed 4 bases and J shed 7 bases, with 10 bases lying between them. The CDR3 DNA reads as TGTGCCAGTAGTAAGGACGGGGGTGAAAAACTGTTTTTT. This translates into CASSKDGGEKLFF.

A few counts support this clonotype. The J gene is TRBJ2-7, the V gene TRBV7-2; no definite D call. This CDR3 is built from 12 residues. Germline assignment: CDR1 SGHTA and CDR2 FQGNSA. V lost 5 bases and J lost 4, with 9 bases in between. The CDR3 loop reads CASSPTIYEQYF. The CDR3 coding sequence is TGTGCCAGCAGCCCCACTATTTACGAGCAGTACTTC.

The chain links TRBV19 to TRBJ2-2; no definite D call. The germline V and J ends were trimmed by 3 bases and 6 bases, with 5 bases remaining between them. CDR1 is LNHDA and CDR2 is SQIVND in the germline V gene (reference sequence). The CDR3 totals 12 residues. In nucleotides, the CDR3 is TGTGCCAGTAGTATGTCAGCCGGGGAGCTGTTTTTT. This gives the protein CASSMSAGELFF.

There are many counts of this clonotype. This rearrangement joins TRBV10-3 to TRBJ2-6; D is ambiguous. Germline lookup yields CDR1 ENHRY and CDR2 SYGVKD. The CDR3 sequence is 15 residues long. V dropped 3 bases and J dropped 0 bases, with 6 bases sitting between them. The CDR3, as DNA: TGTGCCATCAGTGATCAGAGCTCTGGGGCCAACGTCCTGACTTTC. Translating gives CAISDQSSGANVLTF.

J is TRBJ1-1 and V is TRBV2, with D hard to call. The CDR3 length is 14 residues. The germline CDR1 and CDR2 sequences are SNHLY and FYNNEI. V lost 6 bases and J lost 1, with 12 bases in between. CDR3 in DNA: TGTGCCAGCAGGGTGAGGCAGTCGAACACTGAAGCTTTCTTT. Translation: CASRVRQSNTEAFF.

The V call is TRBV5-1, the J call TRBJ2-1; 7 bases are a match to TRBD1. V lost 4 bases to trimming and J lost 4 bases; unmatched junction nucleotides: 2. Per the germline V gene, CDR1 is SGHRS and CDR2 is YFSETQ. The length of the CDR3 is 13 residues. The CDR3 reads CASSPQGYNEQFF. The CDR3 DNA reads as TGCGCCAGCAGCCCACAGGGGTACAATGAGCAGTTCTTC.

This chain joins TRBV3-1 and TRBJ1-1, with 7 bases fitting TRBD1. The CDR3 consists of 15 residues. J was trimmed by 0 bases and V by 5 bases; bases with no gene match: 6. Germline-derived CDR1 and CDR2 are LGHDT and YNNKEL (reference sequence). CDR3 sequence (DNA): TGTGCCAGCAGCTACAAACAGGGGTTGAACACTGAAGCTTTCTTT. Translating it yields CASSYKQGLNTEAFF.

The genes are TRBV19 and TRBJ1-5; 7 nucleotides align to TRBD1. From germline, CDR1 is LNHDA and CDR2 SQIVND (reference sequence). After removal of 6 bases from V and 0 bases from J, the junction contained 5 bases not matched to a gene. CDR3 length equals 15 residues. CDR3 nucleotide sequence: TGTGCCAGTAGAAGGACAGGCCTTAGCAATCAGCCCCAGCATTTT. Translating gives CASRRTGLSNQPQHF.

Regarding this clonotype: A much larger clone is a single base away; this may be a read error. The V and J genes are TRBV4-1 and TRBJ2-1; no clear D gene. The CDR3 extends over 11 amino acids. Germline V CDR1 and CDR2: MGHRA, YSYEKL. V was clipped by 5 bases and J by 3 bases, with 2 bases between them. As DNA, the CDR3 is TGCGCCAGCAGCATCTACAATGAGCAGTTCTTC. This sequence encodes CASSIYNEQFF.

CDR3: CASSMAGHLQPQHF. The CDR3 region has the DNA TGTGCCAGTAGTATGGCGGGACACCTCCAGCCCCAGCATTTT. The J gene is TRBJ1-5, the V gene TRBV19; TRBD1 is a possible D gene (6 bases). The germline V gene has CDR1 LNHDA and CDR2 SQIVND (reference sequence). The length of the CDR3 is 14 residues. Trimming cost V 3 bases and J 7 bases, with 13 bases left between them.

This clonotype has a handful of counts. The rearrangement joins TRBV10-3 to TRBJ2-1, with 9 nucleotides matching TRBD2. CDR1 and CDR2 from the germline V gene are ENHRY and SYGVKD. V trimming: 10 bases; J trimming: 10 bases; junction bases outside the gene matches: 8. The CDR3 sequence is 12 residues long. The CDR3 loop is CASAGTSREQFF. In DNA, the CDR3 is TGTGCCAGCGCCGGGACTAGCCGGGAGCAGTTCTTC.

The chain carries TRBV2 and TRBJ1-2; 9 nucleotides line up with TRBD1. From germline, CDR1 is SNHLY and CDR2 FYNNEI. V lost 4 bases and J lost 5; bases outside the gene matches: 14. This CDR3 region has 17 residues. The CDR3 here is CASSAGGQGLPVYGYTF. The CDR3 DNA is TGTGCCAGCAGTGCGGGGGGACAGGGTCTTCCCGTTTATGGCTACACCTTC.

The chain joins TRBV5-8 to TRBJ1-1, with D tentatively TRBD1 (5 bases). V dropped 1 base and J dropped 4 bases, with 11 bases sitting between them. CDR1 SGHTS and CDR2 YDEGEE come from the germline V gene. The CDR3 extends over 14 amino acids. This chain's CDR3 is CASSLLTETTEAFF. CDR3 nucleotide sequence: TGTGCCAGCAGCTTGTTGACAGAGACCACTGAAGCTTTCTTT.

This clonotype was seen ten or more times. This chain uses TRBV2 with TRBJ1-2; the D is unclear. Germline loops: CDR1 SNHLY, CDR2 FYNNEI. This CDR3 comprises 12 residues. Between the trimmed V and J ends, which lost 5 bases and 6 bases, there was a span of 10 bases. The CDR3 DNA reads TGTGCCAGCAGTACGGGTTGGGATGGCTACACCTTC. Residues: CASSTGWDGYTF.

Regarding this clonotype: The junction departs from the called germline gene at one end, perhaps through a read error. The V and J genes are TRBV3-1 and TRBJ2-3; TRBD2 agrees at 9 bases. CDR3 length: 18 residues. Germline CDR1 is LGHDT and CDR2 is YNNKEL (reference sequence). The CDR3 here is CASGQRSGRLSHTDTQYF. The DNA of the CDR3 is TGTGCCAGCGGCCAACGAAGCGGGAGGCTTTCTCACACAGATACGCAGTATTTT.

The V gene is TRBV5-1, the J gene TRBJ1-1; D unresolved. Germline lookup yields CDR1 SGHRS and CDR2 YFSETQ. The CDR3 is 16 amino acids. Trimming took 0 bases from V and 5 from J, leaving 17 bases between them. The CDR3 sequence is CASSLGVMPNPTEAFF. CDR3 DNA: TGCGCCAGCAGCTTGGGGGTCATGCCCAATCCGACTGAAGCTTTCTTT.

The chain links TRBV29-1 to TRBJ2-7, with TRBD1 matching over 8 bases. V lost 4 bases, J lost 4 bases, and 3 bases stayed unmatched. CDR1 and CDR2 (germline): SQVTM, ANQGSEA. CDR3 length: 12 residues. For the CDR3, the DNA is TGCAGCGTTGTCGGGACAGGATACGAGCAGTACTTC. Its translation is CSVVGTGYEQYF.

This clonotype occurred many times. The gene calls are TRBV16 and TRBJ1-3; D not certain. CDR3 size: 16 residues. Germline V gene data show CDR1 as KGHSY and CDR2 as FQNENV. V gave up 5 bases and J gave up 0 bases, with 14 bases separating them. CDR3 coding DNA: TGTGCCAGCAGCGAAGGGATCCCCCTCTCTGGAAACACCATATATTTT. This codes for CASSEGIPLSGNTIYF. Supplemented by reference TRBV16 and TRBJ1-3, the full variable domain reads GEEVAQTPKHLVRGEGQKAKLYCAPIKGHSYVFWYQQVLKNEFKFLISFQNENVFDETGMPKERFSAKCLPNSPCSLEIQATKLEDSAVYFCASSEGIPLSGNTIYFGEGSWLTVV.

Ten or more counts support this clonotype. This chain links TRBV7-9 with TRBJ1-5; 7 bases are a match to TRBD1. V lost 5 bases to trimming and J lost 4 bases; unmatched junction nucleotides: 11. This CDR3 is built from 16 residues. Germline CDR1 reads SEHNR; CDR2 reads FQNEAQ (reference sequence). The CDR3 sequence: CASSLDRVQINQPQHF. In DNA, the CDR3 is TGTGCCAGCAGCCTAGACAGGGTCCAGATAAATCAGCCCCAGCATTTT.

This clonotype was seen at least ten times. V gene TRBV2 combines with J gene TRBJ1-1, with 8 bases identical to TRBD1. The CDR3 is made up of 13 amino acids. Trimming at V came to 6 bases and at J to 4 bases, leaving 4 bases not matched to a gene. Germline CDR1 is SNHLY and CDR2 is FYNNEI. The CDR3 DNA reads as TGTGCCAGCAGGACTACAGGGGGCACTGAAGCTTTCTTT. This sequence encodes CASRTTGGTEAFF.

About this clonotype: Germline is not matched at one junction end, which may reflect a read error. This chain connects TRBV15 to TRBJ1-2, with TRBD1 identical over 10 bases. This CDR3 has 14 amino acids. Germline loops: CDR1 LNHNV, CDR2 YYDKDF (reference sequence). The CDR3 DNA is TGTGCCACCAGCACGGGACAGGGGAGCTATGGCTACGCCTTC. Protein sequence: CATSTGQGSYGYAF.